The rows below give T cell receptor beta chains drawn from one sample of a study of T cell changes during pregnancy in multiple sclerosis. Sequencing used immunoSEQ multiplex PCR; TCRdb keeps in-frame clones, though not all of them. The table includes about 85,000 clones, more than 85% detected once. This specimen consisted of peripheral blood, obtained in the first trimester of pregnancy. These receptors all stem from a female donor with multiple sclerosis, enrolled in a pregnancy study. Both conserved end residues are part of each CDR3. D genes are given only for firm matches. The size field is filled for only some rows; it gives once, few, many or a size class.

CDR3nt: TGCGCCAGCACCCCACAGTTCCCAACGGTGTACGAGCAGTACTTC
CDR3aa: CASTPQFPTVYEQYF
abundance: -
d_gene: -
j_gene: TRBJ2-7
v_gene: TRBV4-1

CDR3nt: TGTGCCAGCAGCCCACGACAGGGTGAAAACATTCAGTACTTC
CDR3aa: CASSPRQGENIQYF
abundance: -
d_gene: TRBD1
j_gene: TRBJ2-4
v_gene: TRBV7-2

CDR3nt: TGTGCCAGCAGCGCGGGTTCTAGCGGGGGCATAGCCAAAAACATTCAGTACTTC
CDR3aa: CASSAGSSGGIAKNIQYF
abundance: -
d_gene: TRBD2
j_gene: TRBJ2-4
v_gene: TRBV7-2

CDR3nt: TGTGCCAGCAGTTGGACTAGCGGGGCCAATGAGCAGTTCTTC
CDR3aa: CASSWTSGANEQFF
abundance: -
d_gene: TRBD2
j_gene: TRBJ2-1
v_gene: TRBV27

CDR3nt: TGTGCCAGCAGCTTATCCCCAGGGCGGACCGGGGAGCTGTTTTTT
CDR3aa: CASSLSPGRTGELFF
abundance: -
d_gene: -
j_gene: TRBJ2-2
v_gene: TRBV7-6

CDR3nt: TGCGCCAGCAGTCCCATGGGGCTAGCGGGGTTTACAGCAAACAATGAGCAGTTCTTC
CDR3aa: CASSPMGLAGFTANNEQFF
abundance: -
d_gene: TRBD2
j_gene: TRBJ2-1
v_gene: TRBV5-1

CDR3nt: TGCGCCAGCAGCTTGTACGGGGGACCCACAGATACGCAGTATTTT
CDR3aa: CASSLYGGPTDTQYF
abundance: -
d_gene: -
j_gene: TRBJ2-3
v_gene: TRBV5-1

CDR3nt: TGTGCCAGCAGCTCCGGACTAGCGGGTTACAATGAGCAGTTCTTC
CDR3aa: CASSSGLAGYNEQFF
abundance: -
d_gene: TRBD2
j_gene: TRBJ2-1
v_gene: TRBV5-4

CDR3nt: TGCGCCAGCAGAGACTGGACAGGGGGCTACGAGCAGTACTTC
CDR3aa: CASRDWTGGYEQYF
abundance: few
d_gene: TRBD1
j_gene: TRBJ2-7
v_gene: TRBV10-1

CDR3nt: TGTGCCAGCAGTTCCTACGACAGGGGGATTCTTGGAAACACCATATATTTT
CDR3aa: CASSSYDRGILGNTIYF
abundance: -
d_gene: TRBD1
j_gene: TRBJ1-3
v_gene: TRBV27

CDR3nt: TGTGCCAGCTCACCCGGGGTAGGACAGGGAAATCAGCCCCAGCATTTT
CDR3aa: CASSPGVGQGNQPQHF
abundance: -
d_gene: TRBD1
j_gene: TRBJ1-5
v_gene: TRBV18

CDR3nt: TGTGCCAGCTCACCACGGAAAGGGGAAACTGAAGCTTTCTTT
CDR3aa: CASSPRKGETEAFF
abundance: -
d_gene: -
j_gene: TRBJ1-1
v_gene: TRBV18

CDR3nt: TGTGCCAGCAGCCCAATCGACCCGGGACTAGCGGGCTCTGGGGCCAACGTCCTGACTTTC
CDR3aa: CASSPIDPGLAGSGANVLTF
abundance: -
d_gene: TRBD2
j_gene: TRBJ2-6
v_gene: TRBV27

CDR3nt: TGTGCCAGCAGTCCCTGGGCAGGACTAGCGGGAAGCAATGAGCAGTTCTTC
CDR3aa: CASSPWAGLAGSNEQFF
abundance: -
d_gene: TRBD2
j_gene: TRBJ2-1
v_gene: TRBV27

CDR3nt: TGTGCCATCAGTGAGTCCGGACAGACTCCTTTTCCGCCCCAGCATTTT
CDR3aa: CAISESGQTPFPPQHF
abundance: few
d_gene: -
j_gene: TRBJ1-5
v_gene: TRBV10-3

CDR3nt: TGTGCCACTTTCGGTTGGGGGCGAGGCTATGGCTACACCTTC
CDR3aa: CATFGWGRGYGYTF
abundance: -
d_gene: -
j_gene: TRBJ1-2
v_gene: TRBV19

CDR3nt: TGTGCCAGCAGTTTATCGGCAGGGGGGAATCAGCCCCAGCATTTT
CDR3aa: CASSLSAGGNQPQHF
abundance: -
d_gene: TRBD1
j_gene: TRBJ1-5
v_gene: TRBV28

CDR3nt: TGTGCCAGTAGTATAGCTAGCGGGATTGGCGAGACCCAGTACTTC
CDR3aa: CASSIASGIGETQYF
abundance: -
d_gene: TRBD2
j_gene: TRBJ2-5
v_gene: TRBV19

CDR3nt: TGTGCCAGTAGTACCCAGGGGGCGCGAGTAGAAAAACTGTTTTTT
CDR3aa: CASSTQGARVEKLFF
abundance: -
d_gene: TRBD1
j_gene: TRBJ1-4
v_gene: TRBV19

CDR3nt: TGTGCCAGCAGTGAAGGAGAGCGTGACACCGGGGAGCTGTTTTTT
CDR3aa: CASSEGERDTGELFF
abundance: few
d_gene: -
j_gene: TRBJ2-2
v_gene: TRBV6-1

CDR3nt: TGTGCCAGCGGGCATACTTACACTGAAGCTTTCTTT
CDR3aa: CASGHTYTEAFF
abundance: once
d_gene: -
j_gene: TRBJ1-1
v_gene: TRBV6-1

CDR3nt: TGTGCCAGCTCAAAGGGACAGGGCGTGAACGAGCAGTACTTC
CDR3aa: CASSKGQGVNEQYF
abundance: -
d_gene: TRBD1
j_gene: TRBJ2-7
v_gene: TRBV18

CDR3nt: TGTGCCAGCAGTTGGGGCGGCCAGCCCCAGCATTTT
CDR3aa: CASSWGGQPQHF
abundance: -
d_gene: -
j_gene: TRBJ1-5
v_gene: TRBV28

CDR3nt: TGTGCCAGCAGTACTCGACTAAGGACAGGCGCCCAGGGGACCCAGTACTTC
CDR3aa: CASSTRLRTGAQGTQYF
abundance: -
d_gene: TRBD1
j_gene: TRBJ2-5
v_gene: TRBV27

CDR3nt: TGTGCCACCTCACAGGGACAGTTCAGGGACTACGAGCAGTACTTC
CDR3aa: CATSQGQFRDYEQYF
abundance: once
d_gene: TRBD1
j_gene: TRBJ2-7
v_gene: TRBV2

CDR3nt: TGTGCCAGCAGCTTAGTGACAGGGGGCACAGATACGCAGTATTTT
CDR3aa: CASSLVTGGTDTQYF
abundance: -
d_gene: TRBD1
j_gene: TRBJ2-3
v_gene: TRBV7-2

CDR3nt: TGCAGCGTTGATTTAAATGGAAACACCATATATTTT
CDR3aa: CSVDLNGNTIYF
abundance: -
d_gene: -
j_gene: TRBJ1-3
v_gene: TRBV29-1

CDR3nt: TGTGCCAGCTCATTCGGGGAGGCCTACGAGCAGTACTTC
CDR3aa: CASSFGEAYEQYF
abundance: once
d_gene: -
j_gene: TRBJ2-7
v_gene: TRBV18

CDR3nt: TGTGCCAGCAGCTTACAAGGCAGGGGGCGTACCTCTAACTATGGCTACACCTTC
CDR3aa: CASSLQGRGRTSNYGYTF
abundance: -
d_gene: TRBD1
j_gene: TRBJ1-2
v_gene: TRBV7-2

CDR3nt: TGTGCCAGCAGTGAAGTGGCGGGAAGCTACAATGAGCAGTTCTTC
CDR3aa: CASSEVAGSYNEQFF
abundance: -
d_gene: -
j_gene: TRBJ2-1
v_gene: TRBV6-1

CDR3nt: TGTGCCAGCAGTTTAAGGCAGGGCAACAATGAGCAGTTCTTC
CDR3aa: CASSLRQGNNEQFF
abundance: -
d_gene: -
j_gene: TRBJ2-1
v_gene: TRBV28

CDR3nt: TGTGCCAGCAGGACGGACAGGGAAAGCTCCTACGAGCAGTACTTC
CDR3aa: CASRTDRESSYEQYF
abundance: -
d_gene: TRBD1
j_gene: TRBJ2-7
v_gene: TRBV6-1

CDR3nt: TGTGCCAGCAGTGAGTTTAGCGGGAGCTCCTACGAGCAGTACTTC
CDR3aa: CASSEFSGSSYEQYF
abundance: many
d_gene: TRBD2
j_gene: TRBJ2-7
v_gene: TRBV6-1

CDR3nt: TGTGCCTGGACAGGGATGGCGACTGAAGCTTTCTTT
CDR3aa: CAWTGMATEAFF
abundance: few
d_gene: -
j_gene: TRBJ1-1
v_gene: TRBV30

CDR3nt: TGTGCCAGCAGTCAACAGGACAATCAGCCCCAGCATTTT
CDR3aa: CASSQQDNQPQHF
abundance: -
d_gene: -
j_gene: TRBJ1-5
v_gene: TRBV25-1

CDR3nt: TGTGCCAGCAGCTTATTGACCGCTACTAGAATAAGATCGGATACGCAGTATTTT
CDR3aa: CASSLLTATRIRSDTQYF
abundance: -
d_gene: -
j_gene: TRBJ2-3
v_gene: TRBV11-3

CDR3nt: TGTGCCAGCAGCTTACTAGAGACCCAGTACTTC
CDR3aa: CASSLLETQYF
abundance: -
d_gene: -
j_gene: TRBJ2-5
v_gene: TRBV7-9

CDR3nt: TGTGCCTGGACCAACGAGAGAGATCAGCCCCAGCATTTT
CDR3aa: CAWTNERDQPQHF
abundance: -
d_gene: -
j_gene: TRBJ1-5
v_gene: TRBV30

CDR3nt: TGTGCCAGTACCCGGGACTACTCCACAGATACGCAGTATTTT
CDR3aa: CASTRDYSTDTQYF
abundance: -
d_gene: TRBD2
j_gene: TRBJ2-3
v_gene: TRBV19

CDR3nt: TGTGCCACCAGCAGAGATCACTGGGAGAGGTCGGAGACCCAGTACTTC
CDR3aa: CATSRDHWERSETQYF
abundance: -
d_gene: -
j_gene: TRBJ2-5
v_gene: TRBV15

CDR3nt: TGCGCCAGCAGCCAAGATGAGGGGACAGGAGGATACGAGCAGTACTTC
CDR3aa: CASSQDEGTGGYEQYF
abundance: medium-sized
d_gene: TRBD1
j_gene: TRBJ2-7
v_gene: TRBV4-3

CDR3nt: TGTGCCAGCACCGTGGGACAGGATGAAAAACTGTTTTTT
CDR3aa: CASTVGQDEKLFF
abundance: -
d_gene: TRBD1
j_gene: TRBJ1-4
v_gene: TRBV5-8

CDR3nt: TGTGCCAGCAGCTTAAACCTAGCGGGACTCGGTGAGCAGTTCTTC
CDR3aa: CASSLNLAGLGEQFF
abundance: -
d_gene: TRBD2
j_gene: TRBJ2-1
v_gene: TRBV7-3

CDR3nt: TGTGCCAGCTCACCGCTGGGACAGAACACTGAAGCTTTCTTT
CDR3aa: CASSPLGQNTEAFF
abundance: -
d_gene: -
j_gene: TRBJ1-1
v_gene: TRBV18

CDR3nt: TGTGCCAGCGACAGCAACTCCTATAATTCACCCCTCCACTTT
CDR3aa: CASDSNSYNSPLHF
abundance: -
d_gene: -
j_gene: TRBJ1-6
v_gene: TRBV6-1

CDR3nt: TGTGCCAGCAGCGTAGATGGGCAAAACTATGGCTACACCTTC
CDR3aa: CASSVDGQNYGYTF
abundance: few
d_gene: -
j_gene: TRBJ1-2
v_gene: TRBV9

CDR3nt: TGTGCCAGCAGCTCCGGACTAGCGGGGGGCCCGGAGTACTTC
CDR3aa: CASSSGLAGGPEYF
abundance: -
d_gene: TRBD2
j_gene: TRBJ2-5
v_gene: TRBV13

CDR3nt: TGTGCCAGTAGCCGAGGGGGTGAAGCTTTCTTT
CDR3aa: CASSRGGEAFF
abundance: -
d_gene: -
j_gene: TRBJ1-1
v_gene: TRBV19

CDR3nt: TGTGCCAGCAGTGAAGCGCGGGTCACCGGGGAGCTGTTTTTT
CDR3aa: CASSEARVTGELFF
abundance: -
d_gene: -
j_gene: TRBJ2-2
v_gene: TRBV2